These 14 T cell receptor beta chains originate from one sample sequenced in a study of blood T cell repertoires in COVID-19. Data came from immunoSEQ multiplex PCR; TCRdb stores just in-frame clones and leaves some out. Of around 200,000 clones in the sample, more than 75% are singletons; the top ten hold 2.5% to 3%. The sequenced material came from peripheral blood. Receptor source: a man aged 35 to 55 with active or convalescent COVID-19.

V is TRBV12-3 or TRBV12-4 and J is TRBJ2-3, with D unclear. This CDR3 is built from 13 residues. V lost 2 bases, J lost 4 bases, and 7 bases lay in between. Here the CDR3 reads CASSLIEADTQYF. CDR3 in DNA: TGTGCCAGCAGTTTAATAGAAGCAGATACGCAGTATTTT.

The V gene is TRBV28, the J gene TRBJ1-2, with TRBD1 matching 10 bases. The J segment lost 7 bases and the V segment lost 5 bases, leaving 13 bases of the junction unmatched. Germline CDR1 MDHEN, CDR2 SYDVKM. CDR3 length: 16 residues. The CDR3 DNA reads TGTGCCAGCAGTCCCCGCGATGGGACAGGGGCTAGTGGCTACACCTTC. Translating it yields CASSPRDGTGASGYTF.

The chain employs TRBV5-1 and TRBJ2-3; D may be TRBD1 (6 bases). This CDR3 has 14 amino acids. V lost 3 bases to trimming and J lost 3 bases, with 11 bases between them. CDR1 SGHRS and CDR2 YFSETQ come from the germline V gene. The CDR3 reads CASSSGTPTDTQYF. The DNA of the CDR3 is TGCGCCAGCAGCTCCGGGACACCGACAGATACGCAGTATTTT.

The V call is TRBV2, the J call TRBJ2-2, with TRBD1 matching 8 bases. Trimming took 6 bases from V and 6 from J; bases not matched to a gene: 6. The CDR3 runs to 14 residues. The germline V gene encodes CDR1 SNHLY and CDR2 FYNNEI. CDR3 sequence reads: CASRDRESSGELFF. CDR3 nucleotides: TGTGCCAGCAGGGACAGGGAATCCTCCGGGGAGCTGTTTTTT. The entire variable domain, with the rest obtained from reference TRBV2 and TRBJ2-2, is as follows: EPEVTQTPSHQVTQMGQEVILRCVPISNHLYFYWYRQILGQKVEFLVSFYNNEISEKSEIFDDQFSVERPDGSNFTLKIRSTKLEDSAMYFCASRDRESSGELFFGEGSRLTVL.

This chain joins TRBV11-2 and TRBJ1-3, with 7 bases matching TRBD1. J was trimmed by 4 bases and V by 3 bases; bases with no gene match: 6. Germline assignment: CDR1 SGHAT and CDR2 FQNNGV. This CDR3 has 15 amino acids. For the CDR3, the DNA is TGTGCCAGCAGCTTGACAGGGTCGATCGGAAACACCATATATTTT. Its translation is CASSLTGSIGNTIYF.

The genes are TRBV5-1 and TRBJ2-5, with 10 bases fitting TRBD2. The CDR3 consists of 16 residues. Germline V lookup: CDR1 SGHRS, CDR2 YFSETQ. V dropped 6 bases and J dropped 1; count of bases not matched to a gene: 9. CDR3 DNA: TGCGCCAGCAAGGCACTAGCGGGGACCTTCCAAGAGACCCAGTACTTC. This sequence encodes CASKALAGTFQETQYF.

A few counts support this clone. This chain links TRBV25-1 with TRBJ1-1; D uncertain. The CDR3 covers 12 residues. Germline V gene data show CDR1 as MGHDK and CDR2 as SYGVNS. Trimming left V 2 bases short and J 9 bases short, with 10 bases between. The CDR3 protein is CASSELGHKAFF. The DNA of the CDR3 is TGTGCCAGCAGTGAACTCGGTCATAAAGCTTTCTTT. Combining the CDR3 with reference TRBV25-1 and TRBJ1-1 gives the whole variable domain EADIYQTPRYLVIGTGKKITLECSQTMGHDKMYWYQQDPGMELHLIHYSYGVNSTEKGDLSSESTVSRIRTEHFPLTLESARPSHTSQYLCASSELGHKAFFGQGTRLTVV.

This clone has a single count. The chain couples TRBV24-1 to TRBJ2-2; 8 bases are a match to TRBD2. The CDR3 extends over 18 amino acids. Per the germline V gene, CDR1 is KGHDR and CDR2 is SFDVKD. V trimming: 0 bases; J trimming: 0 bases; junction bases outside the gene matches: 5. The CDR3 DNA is TGTGCCACCAGTGATTTGGGTAGCGGGGCCCCGAACACCGGGGAGCTGTTTTTT. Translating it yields CATSDLGSGAPNTGELFF.

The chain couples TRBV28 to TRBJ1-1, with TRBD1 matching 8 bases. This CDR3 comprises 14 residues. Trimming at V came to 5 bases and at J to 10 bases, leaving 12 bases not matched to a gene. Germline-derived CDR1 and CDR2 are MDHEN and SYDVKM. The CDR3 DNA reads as TGTGCCAGCAGTCTCAACGCCGGACAGGGATCAGCTTTCTTT. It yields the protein CASSLNAGQGSAFF.

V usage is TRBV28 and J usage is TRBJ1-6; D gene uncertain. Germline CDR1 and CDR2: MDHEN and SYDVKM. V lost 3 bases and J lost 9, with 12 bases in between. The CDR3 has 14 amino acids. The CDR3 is CASSLGGGGSPLHF. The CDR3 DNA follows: TGTGCCAGCAGTTTGGGAGGTGGAGGTTCACCCCTCCACTTT.

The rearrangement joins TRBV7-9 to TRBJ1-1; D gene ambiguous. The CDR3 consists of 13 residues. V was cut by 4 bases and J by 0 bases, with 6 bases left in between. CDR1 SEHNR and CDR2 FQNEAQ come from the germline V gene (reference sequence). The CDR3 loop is CASSSSLNTEAFF. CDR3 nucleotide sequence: TGTGCCAGCAGCTCCTCCTTGAACACTGAAGCTTTCTTT. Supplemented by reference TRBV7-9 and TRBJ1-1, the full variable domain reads DTGVSQNPRHKITKRGQNVTFRCDPISEHNRLYWYRQTLGQGPEFLTYFQNEAQLEKSRLLSDRFSAERPKGSFSTLEIQRTEQGDSAMYLCASSSSLNTEAFFGQGTRLTVV.

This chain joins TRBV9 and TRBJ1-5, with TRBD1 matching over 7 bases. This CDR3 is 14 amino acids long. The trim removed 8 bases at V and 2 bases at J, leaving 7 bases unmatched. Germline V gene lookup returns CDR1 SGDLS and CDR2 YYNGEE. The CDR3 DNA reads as TGTGCCAGTCAGACCGACAGGGGCAATCAGCCCCAGCATTTT. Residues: CASQTDRGNQPQHF.

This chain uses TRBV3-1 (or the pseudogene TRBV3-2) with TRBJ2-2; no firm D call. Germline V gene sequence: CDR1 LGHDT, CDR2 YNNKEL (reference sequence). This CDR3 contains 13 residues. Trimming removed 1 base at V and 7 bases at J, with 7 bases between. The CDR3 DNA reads TGTGCCAGCAGCCAAGGACTGGGCGGGGAGCTGTTTTTT. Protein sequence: CASSQGLGGELFF.

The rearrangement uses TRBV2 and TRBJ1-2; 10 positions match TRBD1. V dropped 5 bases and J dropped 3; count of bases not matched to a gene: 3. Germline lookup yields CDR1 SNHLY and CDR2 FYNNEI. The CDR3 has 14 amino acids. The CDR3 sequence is CASSSGTGDYGYTF. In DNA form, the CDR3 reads TGTGCCAGCAGTTCCGGGACAGGGGACTATGGCTACACCTTC.